The clone carrying this T cell receptor (beta chain) has just a few counts. As yet, its antigen is unknown. Sequencing was performed with immunoSEQ multiplex PCR; in TCRdb, only in-frame clones are kept and a portion is missing. The table has 90,000 to 120,000 clones, about nine tenths seen once; the top ten hold less than 0.85%. The sample comes from a study of graft-versus-host responses after intestinal transplantation. Study as a whole: Every recipient underwent anti-thymocyte globulin induction, then tacrolimus and steroids for roughly 3 years.

Study outcomes and limitations: GvH clones occurred in recipient marrow; some first appeared in ileum or blood. Declining HvG levels early post-transplant were linked to peak circulating GvH clone levels. Allograft graft-versus-host to host-versus-graft clonal ratios ran high in patients with graft-donor T cell macrochimerism.

Germline V gives CDR1 SGHNT, CDR2 YYREEE (reference sequence). CDR3 length equals 15 residues. V lost 1 base, J lost 7 bases, and 5 bases stayed unmatched. The TCR was taken from a human donor who was the organ donor for an intestinal transplant. The chain links TRBV5-4 to TRBJ2-5, with 12 bases matching TRBD2. Source: unstimulated CD4+ T cells sorted from spleen or lymph node cells, taken before transplant. The CDR3 region is CASSLRLAGEWTQYF. The CDR3 nucleotides are TGTGCCAGCAGCTTGAGACTAGCGGGAGAGTGGACCCAGTACTTC.